This entry lists 3 T cell receptor beta chains sequenced from one sample in a study of response to subunit inactivated influenza vaccine. TCRdb reanalysed the RT-PCR reads using MiXCR and keeps one entry per CDR3 protein. The table records about 240,000 distinct CDR3 sequences, 12% of them present only once. The sample in question was non-naive T cells sorted from PBMCs, obtained 14 days before vaccination. These receptors all come from a man aged 50 or older who received an inactivated influenza vaccine.

This clonotype turned up a few times. This sequence joins TRBV5-1 and TRBJ2-1; 8 bases line up with TRBD2. Per the germline V gene, CDR1 is SGHRS and CDR2 is YFSETQ. Trimming removed 4 bases from V and 2 bases from J; junction bases left unmatched: 5. This CDR3 spans 15 amino acids. The CDR3 sequence: CASSADGGAYNEQFF. CDR3 DNA: TGCGCCAGCAGCGCGGACGGGGGGGCCTACAATGAGCAGTTCTTC. Drawing the rest from reference TRBV5-1 and TRBJ2-1, the complete variable domain is KAGVTQTPRYLIKTRGQQVTLSCSPISGHRSVSWYQQTPGQGLQFLFEYFSETQRNKGNFPGRFSGRQFSNSRSEMNVSTLELGDSALYLCASSADGGAYNEQFFGPGTRLTVL.

This clonotype was observed a few times. The J gene is TRBJ2-7, the V gene TRBV7-2, with D possibly matching TRBD1 (6 bases). Germline V gene sequence: CDR1 SGHTA, CDR2 FQGNSA. V gave up 6 bases and J gave up 1 base, with 13 bases separating them. The CDR3 has 14 residues. DNA of the CDR3: TGTGCCAGCAGTTCAAACAGGGAATCCTACGAGCAGTACTTC. It encodes CASSSNRESYEQYF.

V and J are TRBV20-1 and TRBJ2-5; 10 positions match TRBD1. CDR1 and CDR2 (germline): DFQATT, SNEGSKA (reference sequence). This CDR3 region has 14 residues. The ends lost 6 bases at V and 4 bases at J; junction bases unmatched: 8. CDR3 DNA sequence: TGCAGTGCGACCGGGACAGGGGTCTCAGAGACCCAGTACTTC. Its protein is CSATGTGVSETQYF.